This section outlines one T cell receptor beta chain sequence together with its context. The record originates from a study of blood T cells in healthy people across ages. CDR1 and CDR2 (germline): SGHKS, YYEKEE (reference sequence). The V end lost 3 bases, the J end lost 1 base, and 17 bases lay between the germline ends. The CDR3 is 17 amino acids. Primed by a sample-barcoded 5' primer and a J-beta primer mix, a second PCR proceeded for 7 to 11 cycles. Every cDNA was tagged by a template-switch adaptor with 12 random nucleotides. TCRdb called the 5' RACE reads again in MiXCR, with one record for every CDR3 protein. The repertoire includes roughly 700,000 distinct CDR3 sequences, roughly 25% of them detected once, and 9.4% sits in the top ten. These data were also reused for a study on T cells of mothers and their children.

The sequenced sample consisted of blood. This TCR came from a boy younger than 18 in good health. The chain combines TRBV5-5 with TRBJ1-5; the D gene is possibly TRBD1 (6 bases). CDR3 protein: CASSSLKGVGSNQPQHF. The DNA for the CDR3 is TGTGCCAGCAGCTCCCTCAAGGGGGTAGGCAGCAATCAGCCCCAGCATTTT.